These T cell receptor beta chains were read from a single sample in a study of identical twins. TCRdb reprocessed the 5' RACE reads via MiXCR and lists one record per CDR3 protein. The sample shows a few hundred thousand distinct CDR3 sequences, around an eighth of them seen only once. These same records also appear under a second study, on yellow fever vaccine responses in identical twins.

Material for sequencing was CD4+ T cells sorted from blood. All receptors derive from a woman under 30 in good health. Each CDR3 is given with its conserved first and last residue. Clone size is stated in some rows and not others, as once, few, many or a class when expanded.

TRBJ2-7 | TRBV6-5 | few | CASSSATSGRPPEQYF
TRBJ2-5 | TRBV7-8 | NA | CASITRGRGGQETQYF
TRBJ2-3 | TRBV25-1 | NA | CASSDLQGKGTDTQYF
TRBJ1-5 | TRBV19 | NA | CASSIGQLIGGPQHF
TRBJ1-4 | TRBV5-4 | few | CASSLDGGLNEKLFF
TRBJ2-1 | TRBV27 | few | CASSLAWLGGSLNEQFF
TRBJ1-6 | TRBV28 | NA | CASSAEGQGVSPLHF
TRBJ2-1 | TRBV12-3/TRBV12-4 | few | CASSARSAGYNEQFF
TRBJ2-7 | TRBV25-1 | few | CASSSAGVLYEQYF
TRBJ2-7 | TRBV28 | few | CASSSGVTARSYEQYF
TRBJ2-7 | TRBV12-3/TRBV12-4 | few | CASGREGGSSYEQYF